One sample yielded the 3 T cell receptor beta chains listed below, sequenced in a study of shared clonotypes between healthy human individuals. Clones were read by immunoSEQ multiplex PCR, and TCRdb kept only the in-frame ones, dropping some. The data contain about 2,500,000 clones, around 90% of them seen just once; the ten biggest clones take up roughly 0.14%. Sequencing input: naive CD4+ T cells sorted from blood. Stated subset: CD45RA+ positively selected. These receptors came from a man between 18 and 29 years old in good health.

The rearrangement links TRBV10-2 to TRBJ2-5; D gene uncertain. The V gene's germline CDR1 is WSHSY and CDR2 SAAADI. V shed 5 bases and J shed 7 bases, with 14 bases lying between them. This CDR3 region has 13 residues. The CDR3 nucleotides read TGCGCCAGCAGTTCGGACGCATCTGGGACCCAGTACTTC. Amino acid sequence: CASSSDASGTQYF.

About this clone: Distinct nucleotide sequences in the sample also encode this CDR3. This chain joins TRBV18 and TRBJ2-1; TRBD2 aligns across 7 bases. Germline CDR1 KGHSH, CDR2 LQKENI. The length of the CDR3 is 14 residues. The trim removed 3 bases at V and 6 bases at J, leaving 5 bases unmatched. In nucleotides, the CDR3 is TGTGCCAGCTCACCGCCGGGGAGGGCCAATGAGCAGTTCTTC. Amino acids: CASSPPGRANEQFF.

The chain combines TRBV10-3 with TRBJ1-4; perhaps TRBD1 as D (6 bases). V was trimmed by 8 bases and J by 8 bases, leaving 15 bases between them. Germline CDR1 ENHRY, CDR2 SYGVKD. This CDR3 is built from 13 residues. The CDR3 DNA reads as TGTGCCATCCAACAGGGAAGTGGCGAAAAACTGTTTTTT. Protein product: CAIQQGSGEKLFF.